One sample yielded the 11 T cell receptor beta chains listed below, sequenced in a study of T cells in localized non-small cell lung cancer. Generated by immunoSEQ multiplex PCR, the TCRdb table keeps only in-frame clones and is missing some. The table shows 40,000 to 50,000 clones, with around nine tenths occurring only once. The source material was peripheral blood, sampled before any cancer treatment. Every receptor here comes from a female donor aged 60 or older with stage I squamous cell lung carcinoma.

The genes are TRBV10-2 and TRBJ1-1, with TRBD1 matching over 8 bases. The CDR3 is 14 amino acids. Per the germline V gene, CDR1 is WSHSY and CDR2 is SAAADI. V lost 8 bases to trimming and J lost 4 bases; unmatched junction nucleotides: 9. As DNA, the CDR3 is TGCGCCAGCTCTTTGACAGGGGCCCCCACTGAAGCTTTCTTT. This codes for CASSLTGAPTEAFF.

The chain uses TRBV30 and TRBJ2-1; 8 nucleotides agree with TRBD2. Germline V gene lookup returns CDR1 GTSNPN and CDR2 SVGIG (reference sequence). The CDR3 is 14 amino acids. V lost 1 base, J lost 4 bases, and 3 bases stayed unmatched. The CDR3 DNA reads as TGTGCCTGGAGTGCGGCTAGCGGGTACAATGAGCAGTTCTTC. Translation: CAWSAASGYNEQFF.

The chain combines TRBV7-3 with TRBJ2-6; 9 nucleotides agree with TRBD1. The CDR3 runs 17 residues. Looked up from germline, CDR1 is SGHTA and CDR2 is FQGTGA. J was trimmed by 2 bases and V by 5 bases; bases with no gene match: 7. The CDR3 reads CASSPRQGGTGANVLTF. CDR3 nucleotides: TGTGCCAGCAGCCCCCGACAGGGGGGGACTGGGGCCAACGTCCTGACTTTC.

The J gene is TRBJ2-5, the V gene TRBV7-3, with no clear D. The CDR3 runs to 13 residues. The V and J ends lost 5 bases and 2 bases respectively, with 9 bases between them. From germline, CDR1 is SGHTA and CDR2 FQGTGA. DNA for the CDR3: TGTGCCAGCAGCCAGACACCTCAAGAGACCCAGTACTTC. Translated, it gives CASSQTPQETQYF.

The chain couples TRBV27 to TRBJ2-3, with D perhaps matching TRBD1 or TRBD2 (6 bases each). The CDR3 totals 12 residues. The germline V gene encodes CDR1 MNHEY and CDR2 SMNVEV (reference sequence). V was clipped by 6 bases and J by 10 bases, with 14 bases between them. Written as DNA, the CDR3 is TGTGCCAGCAGCTCTGGGGGGCGGTCGCAGTATTTT. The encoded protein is CASSSGGRSQYF.

The CDR3 sequence is CASSAAHITSGGAKNIQYF. The CDR3, as DNA: TGTGCCAGCAGCGCTGCCCATATTACTAGCGGAGGGGCCAAAAACATTCAGTACTTC. The rearrangement uses TRBV7-3 and TRBJ2-4, with 8 bases aligning to TRBD2. CDR3 length equals 19 residues. V was clipped by 5 bases and J by 1 base; unmatched bases: 16. Germline CDR1 SGHTA, CDR2 FQGTGA.

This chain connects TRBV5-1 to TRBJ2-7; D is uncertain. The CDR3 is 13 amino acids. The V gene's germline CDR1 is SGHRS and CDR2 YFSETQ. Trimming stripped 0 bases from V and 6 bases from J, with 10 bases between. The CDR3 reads CASSLDALGEQYF. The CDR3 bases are TGCGCCAGCAGCTTGGACGCTCTGGGCGAGCAGTACTTC.

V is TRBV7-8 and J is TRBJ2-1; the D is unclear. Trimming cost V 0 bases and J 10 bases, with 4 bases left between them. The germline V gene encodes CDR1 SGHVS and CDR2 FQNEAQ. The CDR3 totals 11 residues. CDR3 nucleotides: TGTGCCAGCAGCTTAGCGGAAGAGCAGTTCTTC. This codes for CASSLAEEQFF.

CDR3 coding DNA: TGTGCCAGCAGCAAGGTTAGCGGACTATTCAGCTCCTACAATGAGCAGTTCTTC. Residues: CASSKVSGLFSSYNEQFF. The chain recombines TRBV21-1 with TRBJ2-1; no check of the table's D call, TRBD2, against the DNA was made. TRBV21-1 is tagged as a pseudogene. The CDR3 contains 18 residues.

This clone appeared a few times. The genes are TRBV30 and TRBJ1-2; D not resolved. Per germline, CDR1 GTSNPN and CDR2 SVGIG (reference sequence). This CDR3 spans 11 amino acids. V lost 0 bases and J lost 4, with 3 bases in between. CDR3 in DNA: TGTGCCTGGAGTGTCGGCTATGGCTACACCTTC. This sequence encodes CAWSVGYGYTF.

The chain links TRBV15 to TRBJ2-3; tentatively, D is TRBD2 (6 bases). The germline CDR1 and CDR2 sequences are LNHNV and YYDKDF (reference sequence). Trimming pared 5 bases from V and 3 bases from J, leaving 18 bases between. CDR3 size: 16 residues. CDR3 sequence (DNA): TGTGCCACCAGCCGCAGCGGCGGGATCTCAACAGATACGCAGTATTTT. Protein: CATSRSGGISTDTQYF.